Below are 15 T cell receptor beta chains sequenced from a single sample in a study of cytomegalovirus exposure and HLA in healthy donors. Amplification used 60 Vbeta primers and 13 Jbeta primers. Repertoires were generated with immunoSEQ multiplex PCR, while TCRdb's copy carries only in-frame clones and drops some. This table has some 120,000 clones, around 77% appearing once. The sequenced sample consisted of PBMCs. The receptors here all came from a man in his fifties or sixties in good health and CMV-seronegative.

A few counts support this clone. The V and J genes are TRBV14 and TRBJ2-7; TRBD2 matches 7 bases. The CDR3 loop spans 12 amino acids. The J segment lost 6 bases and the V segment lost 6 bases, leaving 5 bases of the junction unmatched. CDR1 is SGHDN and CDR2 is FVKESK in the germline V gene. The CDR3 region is CASREAGFEQYF. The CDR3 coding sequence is TGTGCCAGCAGAGAAGCGGGGTTCGAGCAGTACTTC.

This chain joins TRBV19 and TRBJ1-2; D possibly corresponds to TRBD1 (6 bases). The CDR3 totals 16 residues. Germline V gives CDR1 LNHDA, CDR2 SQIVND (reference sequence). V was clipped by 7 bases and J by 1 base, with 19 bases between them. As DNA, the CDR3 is TGTGCCAGTATGGCCAGAAGGCCAGGGGATAACTATGGCTACACCTTC. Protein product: CASMARRPGDNYGYTF.

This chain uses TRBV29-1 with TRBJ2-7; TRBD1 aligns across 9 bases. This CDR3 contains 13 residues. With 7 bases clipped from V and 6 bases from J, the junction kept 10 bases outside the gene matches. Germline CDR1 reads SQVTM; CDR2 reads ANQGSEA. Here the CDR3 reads CSAGTGLFSEQYF. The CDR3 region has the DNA TGCAGCGCCGGGACAGGGTTGTTTTCCGAGCAGTACTTC.

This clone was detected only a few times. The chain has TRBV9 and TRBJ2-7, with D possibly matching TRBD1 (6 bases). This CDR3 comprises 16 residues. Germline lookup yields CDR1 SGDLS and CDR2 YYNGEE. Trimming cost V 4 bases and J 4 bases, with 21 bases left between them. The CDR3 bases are TGTGCCAGCAGCAGAACGAGTGGGGGCGAAGGGTACGAGCAGTACTTC. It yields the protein CASSRTSGGEGYEQYF.

The CDR3 DNA follows: TGCGCCAGCCGGACGGGAGCAGTGTACGAGCAGTACTTC. This codes for CASRTGAVYEQYF. V and J are TRBV5-1 and TRBJ2-7; a weak D match, TRBD2 (6 bases). The CDR3 covers 13 residues. Per the germline V gene, CDR1 is SGHRS and CDR2 is YFSETQ. Trimming took off 7 bases at V and 4 bases at J, with 15 bases between the two ends. Filled out from reference TRBV5-1 and TRBJ2-7, the complete variable domain reads KAGVTQTPRYLIKTRGQQVTLSCSPISGHRSVSWYQQTPGQGLQFLFEYFSETQRNKGNFPGRFSGRQFSNSRSEMNVSTLELGDSALYLCASRTGAVYEQYFGPGTRLTVT.

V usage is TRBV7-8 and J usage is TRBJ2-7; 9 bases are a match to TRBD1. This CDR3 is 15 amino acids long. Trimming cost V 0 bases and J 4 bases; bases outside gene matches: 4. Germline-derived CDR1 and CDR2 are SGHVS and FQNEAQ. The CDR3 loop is CASSLAKTGGYEQYF. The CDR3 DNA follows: TGTGCCAGCAGCTTAGCTAAGACAGGGGGGTACGAGCAGTACTTC.

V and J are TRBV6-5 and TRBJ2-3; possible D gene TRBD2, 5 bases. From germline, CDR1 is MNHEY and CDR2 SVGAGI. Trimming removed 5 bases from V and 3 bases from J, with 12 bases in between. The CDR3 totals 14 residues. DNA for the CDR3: TGTGCCAGCAGTCCGCTAGAGGGAACAGATACGCAGTATTTT. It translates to CASSPLEGTDTQYF.

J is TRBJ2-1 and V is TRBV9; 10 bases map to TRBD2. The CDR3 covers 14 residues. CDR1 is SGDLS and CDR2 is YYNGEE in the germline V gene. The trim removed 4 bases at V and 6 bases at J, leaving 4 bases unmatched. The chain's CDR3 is CASSPWTSGNEQFF. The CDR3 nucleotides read TGTGCCAGCAGCCCCTGGACTAGCGGCAATGAGCAGTTCTTC.

The CDR3 DNA sequence: TGCGCCAGCAGAAGGTCCGTGACTAGCGGGAGTAGAACCGGGGAGCTGTTTTTT. This codes for CASRRSVTSGSRTGELFF. V gene TRBV10-2 combines with J gene TRBJ2-2, with 12 bases that match TRBD2. J was trimmed by 5 bases and V by 6 bases; bases with no gene match: 13. This CDR3 has 18 residues. CDR1 is WSHSY and CDR2 is SAAADI in the germline V gene.

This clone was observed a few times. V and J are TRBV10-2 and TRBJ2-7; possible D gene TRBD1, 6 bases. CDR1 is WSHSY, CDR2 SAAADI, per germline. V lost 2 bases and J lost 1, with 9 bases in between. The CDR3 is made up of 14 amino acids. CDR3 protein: CASSEGQSSYEQYF. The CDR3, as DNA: TGCGCCAGCAGTGAGGGACAGTCATCCTACGAGCAGTACTTC.

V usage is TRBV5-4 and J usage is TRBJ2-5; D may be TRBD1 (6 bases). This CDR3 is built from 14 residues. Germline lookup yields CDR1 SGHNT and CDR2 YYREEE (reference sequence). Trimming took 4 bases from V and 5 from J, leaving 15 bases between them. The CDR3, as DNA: TGTGCCAGCAGCGTGGACAGAGCCGAGGAGACCCAGTACTTC. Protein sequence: CASSVDRAEETQYF.

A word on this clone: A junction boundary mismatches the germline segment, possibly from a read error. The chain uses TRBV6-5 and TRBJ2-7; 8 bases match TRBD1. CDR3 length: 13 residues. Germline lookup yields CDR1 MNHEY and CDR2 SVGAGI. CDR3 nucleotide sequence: TGTGCCAGCAGCCATAGGGGCACAGGGGGGACGTTCTTC. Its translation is CASSHRGTGGTFF.

The CDR3 DNA reads TGCGCCAGCAGCTTGGATAGCGGGAGTAGGTATGAGACCCAGTACTTC. Protein: CASSLDSGSRYETQYF. The V and J genes are TRBV5-1 and TRBJ2-5; 9 nucleotides agree with TRBD2. After removal of 0 bases from V and 5 bases from J, the junction contained 8 bases not matched to a gene. This CDR3 contains 16 residues. Per the germline V gene, CDR1 is SGHRS and CDR2 is YFSETQ. The entire variable domain, with the rest obtained from reference TRBV5-1 and TRBJ2-5, is as follows: KAGVTQTPRYLIKTRGQQVTLSCSPISGHRSVSWYQQTPGQGLQFLFEYFSETQRNKGNFPGRFSGRQFSNSRSEMNVSTLELGDSALYLCASSLDSGSRYETQYFGPGTRLLVL.

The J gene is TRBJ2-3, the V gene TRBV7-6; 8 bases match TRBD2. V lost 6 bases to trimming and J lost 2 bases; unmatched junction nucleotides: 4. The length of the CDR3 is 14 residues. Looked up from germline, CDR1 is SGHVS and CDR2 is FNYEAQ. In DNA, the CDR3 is TGTGCCAGCAGTTTTAGCGGGACCACAGATACGCAGTATTTT. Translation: CASSFSGTTDTQYF.

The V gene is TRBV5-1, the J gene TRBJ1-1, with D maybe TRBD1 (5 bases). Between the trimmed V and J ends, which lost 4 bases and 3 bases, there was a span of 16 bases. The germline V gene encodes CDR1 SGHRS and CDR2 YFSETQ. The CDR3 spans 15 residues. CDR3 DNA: TGCGCCAGCAGCGCTGGACACGAAGGGGACACTGAAGCTTTCTTT. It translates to CASSAGHEGDTEAFF.